The TCR beta chain under discussion was sequenced for a study of long-term antiretroviral therapy in people with HIV. Samples were assayed with immunoSEQ v3.0 at survey level. TCRdb keeps only in-frame clones here, not all; method: immunoSEQ multiplex PCR. The data contain roughly 30,000 clones, 90% to 95% of them singletons. The TCR originated in a man aged 25-45 years with HIV. Sequences were derived from unsorted PBMCs, sampled 6 to 6.5 years after starting antiretroviral therapy.

The CDR3 protein is CASSAGGPLKTQYF. CDR3 DNA: TGTGCCAGCAGTGCGGGGGGGCCTTTAAAGACCCAGTACTTC. The J gene is TRBJ2-5, the V gene TRBV27; 9 bases are shared with TRBD2. This CDR3 has 14 residues. The germline V gene encodes CDR1 MNHEY and CDR2 SMNVEV (reference sequence). Trimming at V came to 5 bases and at J to 6 bases, leaving 7 bases not matched to a gene.